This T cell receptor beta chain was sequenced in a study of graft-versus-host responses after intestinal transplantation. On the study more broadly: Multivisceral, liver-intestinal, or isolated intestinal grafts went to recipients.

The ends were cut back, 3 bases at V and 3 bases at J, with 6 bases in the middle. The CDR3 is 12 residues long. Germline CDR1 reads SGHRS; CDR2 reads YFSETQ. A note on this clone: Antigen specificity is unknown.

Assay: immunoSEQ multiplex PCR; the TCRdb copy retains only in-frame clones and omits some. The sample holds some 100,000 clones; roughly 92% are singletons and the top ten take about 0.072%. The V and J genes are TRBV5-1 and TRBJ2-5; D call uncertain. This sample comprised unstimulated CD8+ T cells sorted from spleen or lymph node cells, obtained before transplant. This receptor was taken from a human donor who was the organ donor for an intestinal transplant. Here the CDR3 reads CASSSQKETQYF. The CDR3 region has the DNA TGCGCCAGCAGCTCGCAGAAAGAGACCCAGTACTTC.